This T cell receptor (beta chain) comes out of a study of OX40 agonist ivuxolimab in advanced cancers. Study information: Aged about 20 to 80 with a mean of approximately 57 years, they were 75% to 85% male.

Here immunoSEQ multiplex PCR was the method, and the copy in TCRdb shows in-frame clones only, minus some. Among approximately 77,000 clones, under 95% were seen once, and the ten largest hold under 2%. About this clone itself: Its antigen is still unknown.

Study outcomes and limitations: Expanded clones belonging to CD8+ T cells outnumbered, on average, those of CD4+. Both blood CD4+ and CD8+ T cells showed clonal growth by week 6 at 0.1 to 3.0 mg/kg.

The source was CD4+ or CD8+ T cells sorted from blood, collected in a trial of the OX40 agonist ivuxolimab. The TCR sequence derives from an adult with an advanced solid tumor such as melanoma, head and neck, liver or kidney cancer.

The CDR3 loop is CSAALHEQFF. DNA for the CDR3: TGCAGTGCTGCCCTCCATGAGCAGTTCTTC. The rearrangement joins TRBV20-1 to TRBJ2-1, with D hard to call. V was trimmed by 5 bases and J by 8 bases, leaving 7 bases between them. The CDR3 totals 10 residues. Germline CDR1 is DFQATT and CDR2 is SNEGSKA (reference sequence).